This TCR beta chain was captured by sequencing in a study of Ad26.COV2.S vaccination and SARS-CoV-2 variants. Study observations and caveats: Researchers reported similar non-spike TCR breadth in vaccine and placebo recipients.

Profiling relied on immunoSEQ multiplex PCR, and the TCRdb table lists in-frame clones only, not all of them. The sample lists 300,000 to 450,000 clones; about 92% were seen once. Regarding this clone: Its antigen is as yet unknown.

V gave up 3 bases and J gave up 3 bases, with 5 bases separating them. Germline V CDR1 and CDR2: ENHRY, SYGVKD. The CDR3 is made up of 12 amino acids. This rearrangement joins TRBV10-3 to TRBJ1-1; D gene uncertain. The clonotype was recovered from a human donor who had recovered from COVID-19. Sequencing was performed on peripheral blood, taken after recovery from COVID-19. CDR3 sequence: CAISDLDTEAFF. The CDR3 DNA reads as TGTGCCATCAGTGACCTGGACACTGAAGCTTTCTTT.